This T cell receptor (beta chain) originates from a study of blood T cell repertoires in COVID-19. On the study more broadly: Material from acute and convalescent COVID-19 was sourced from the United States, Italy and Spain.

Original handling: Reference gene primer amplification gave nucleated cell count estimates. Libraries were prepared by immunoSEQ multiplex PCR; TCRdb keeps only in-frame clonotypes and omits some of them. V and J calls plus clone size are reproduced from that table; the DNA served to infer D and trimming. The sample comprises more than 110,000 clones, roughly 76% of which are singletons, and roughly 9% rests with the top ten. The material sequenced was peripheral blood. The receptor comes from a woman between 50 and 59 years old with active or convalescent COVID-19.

CDR3 region: CASSQNGVYEQYF. CDR3 in DNA: TGTGCCAGCAGCCAAAACGGGGTTTACGAGCAGTACTTC. This sequence joins TRBV4-2 and TRBJ2-7; D might be TRBD2 (5 bases). This CDR3 comprises 13 residues. CDR1 and CDR2 (germline): LGHNA, YNFKEQ. V shed 2 bases and J shed 4 bases, with 9 bases lying between them.